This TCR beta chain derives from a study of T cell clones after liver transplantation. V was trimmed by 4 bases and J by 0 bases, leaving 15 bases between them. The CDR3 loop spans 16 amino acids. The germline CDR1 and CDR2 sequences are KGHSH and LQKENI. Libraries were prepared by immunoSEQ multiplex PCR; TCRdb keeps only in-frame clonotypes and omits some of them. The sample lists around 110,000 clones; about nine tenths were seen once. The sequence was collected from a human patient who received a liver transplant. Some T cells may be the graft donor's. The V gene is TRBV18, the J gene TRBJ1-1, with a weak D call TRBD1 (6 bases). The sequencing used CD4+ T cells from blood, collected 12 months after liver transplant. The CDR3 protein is CASSQQGSVMNTEAFF. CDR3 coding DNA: TGTGCCAGCTCACAGCAGGGGTCCGTCATGAACACTGAAGCTTTCTTT.